Below, one T cell receptor (beta chain) is given with its context. This record comes from a study of blood T cell repertoires in COVID-19. Overall study: Donors in the United States, Italy and Spain gave samples during acute or convalescent COVID-19. Sources were T cells, B-cell-depleted T cells, or PBMCs; the material itself was cDNA or gDNA.

Original methodology: Amplified reference gene primers provided the basis for estimating nucleated cell counts. Sequenced by immunoSEQ multiplex PCR; TCRdb stores in-frame clones only, minus some. V and J calls and clone size are those listed in that table; D and trimming were worked out from the DNA. The table includes around 310,000 clones, around 89% detected once. This CDR3 spans 13 amino acids. V lost 4 bases to trimming and J lost 5 bases; unmatched junction nucleotides: 1. Germline CDR1 SGHTA, CDR2 FQGTGA. In Seattle, patients joined the study during active infection and were tracked longitudinally.

This chain joins TRBV7-3 and TRBJ2-1; 8 bases line up with TRBD2. The sequence was collected from a woman aged 40 to 55 with COVID-19, enrolled during active disease. Sequenced sample: peripheral blood. The CDR3 nucleotides are TGTGCCAGCAGCTGGCGGGGGGACAATGAGCAGTTCTTC. Translation: CASSWRGDNEQFF.